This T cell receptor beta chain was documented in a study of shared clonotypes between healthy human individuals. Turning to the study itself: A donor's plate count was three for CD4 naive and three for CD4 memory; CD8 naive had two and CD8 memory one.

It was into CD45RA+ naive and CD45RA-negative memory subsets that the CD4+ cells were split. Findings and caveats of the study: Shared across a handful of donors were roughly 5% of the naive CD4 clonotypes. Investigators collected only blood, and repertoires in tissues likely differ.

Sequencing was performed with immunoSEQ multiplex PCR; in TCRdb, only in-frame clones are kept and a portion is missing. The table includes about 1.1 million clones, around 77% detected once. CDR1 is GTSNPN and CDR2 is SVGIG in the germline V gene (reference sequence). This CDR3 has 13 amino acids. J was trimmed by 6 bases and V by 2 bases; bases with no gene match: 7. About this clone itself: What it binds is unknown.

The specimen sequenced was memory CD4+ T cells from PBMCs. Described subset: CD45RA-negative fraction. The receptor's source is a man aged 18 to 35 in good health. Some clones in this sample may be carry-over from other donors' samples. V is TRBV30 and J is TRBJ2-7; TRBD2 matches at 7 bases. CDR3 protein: CAWSNRLAPEQYF. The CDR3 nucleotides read TGTGCCTGGAGTAACCGACTAGCACCCGAGCAGTACTTC.